This T cell receptor beta chain was captured by sequencing in a study of blood T cell repertoires in COVID-19. Study context: Sites across the United States, Italy and Spain contributed samples from acute and convalescent COVID-19. PBMCs, B-cell-depleted T cells, or T cells provided the cDNA or gDNA that made up the material.

Per the original data handling: Estimation of nucleated cell counts was performed using reference gene primer amplification. The repertoire was sequenced with immunoSEQ multiplex PCR; TCRdb's copy has only in-frame clones and lacks some. V and J calls and clone size are given by that table; D and trimming were obtained from the DNA. Of 380,000 or so clones in the sample, 89% are singletons; the top ten hold more than 1%. The specimen sequenced was peripheral blood. The TCR sequence derives from a man aged 35 to 55 with acute or convalescent COVID-19.

Written as DNA, the CDR3 is TGTGCCAGCATAAAGAACACCGGGGAGCTGTTTTTT. This gives the protein CASIKNTGELFF. The V call is TRBV27, the J call TRBJ2-2; D uncertain. Trimming removed 7 bases from V and 1 base from J, with 4 bases in between. The CDR3 runs 12 residues. Looked up from germline, CDR1 is MNHEY and CDR2 is SMNVEV (reference sequence).